Shown below are 13 T cell receptor beta chains from a single sample sequenced in a study of Ad26.COV2.S vaccination and SARS-CoV-2 variants. The treatment: around 19 received Ad26.COV2.S at low or high dose, single or two shots; 5 received placebo; per-sample allocation not given. Sampling happened 63 days after the first vaccine or placebo injection. Produced via immunoSEQ multiplex PCR; TCRdb's table is partial and in-frame only. The profile covers more than 250,000 clones, with about 87% appearing a single time and over 2.5% taken by the ten largest. Here the sequenced sample was peripheral blood, taken in a trial of Ad26.COV2.S vaccine versus placebo. These receptors all come from a person aged 18 to 59 who received the Ad26.COV2.S COVID-19 vaccine or a placebo.

The J gene is TRBJ1-2, the V gene TRBV5-6; TRBD1 is a possible D gene (6 bases). CDR3 length: 15 residues. CDR1 is SGHDT, CDR2 YYEEEE, per germline. The V gene lost 3 bases and the J gene lost 2 bases, with 14 bases spanning the gap. In DNA, the CDR3 is TGTGCCAGCAGCTACCACAGGGAGGCGAACTATGGCTACACCTTC. Translation gives CASSYHREANYGYTF.

The rearrangement joins TRBV4-1 to TRBJ2-1; TRBD2 matches at 7 bases. There are 17 residues in the CDR3. Germline V CDR1 and CDR2: MGHRA, YSYEKL. After removal of 0 bases from V and 4 bases from J, the junction contained 9 bases not matched to a gene. The CDR3 reads CASSQDGPAGLYNEQFF. CDR3 DNA sequence: TGCGCCAGCAGCCAAGATGGGCCAGCGGGATTATACAATGAGCAGTTCTTC.

This sequence joins TRBV2 and TRBJ2-5; D is ambiguous. V was shortened by 5 bases and J by 3 bases, with 4 bases between the two germline ends. The CDR3 totals 11 residues. Germline assignment: CDR1 SNHLY and CDR2 FYNNEI. The CDR3 nucleotides are TGTGCCAGCAGTCCTAAAGAGACCCAGTACTTC. This gives the protein CASSPKETQYF. Complete variable domain (other parts from reference TRBV2 and TRBJ2-5): EPEVTQTPSHQVTQMGQEVILRCVPISNHLYFYWYRQILGQKVEFLVSFYNNEISEKSEIFDDQFSVERPDGSNFTLKIRSTKLEDSAMYFCASSPKETQYFGPGTRLLVL.

The rearrangement links TRBV19 to TRBJ1-2; 7 bases are a match to TRBD1. Germline assignment: CDR1 LNHDA and CDR2 SQIVND (reference sequence). Trimming removed 5 bases from V and 2 bases from J; junction bases left unmatched: 2. The CDR3 length is 13 residues. The CDR3 is CASSFRGNYGYTF. CDR3 DNA sequence: TGTGCCAGTAGTTTCAGGGGGAACTATGGCTACACCTTC.

V gene TRBV4-1 combines with J gene TRBJ2-1; 7 positions agree with TRBD1. The CDR3 runs 15 residues. With 5 bases clipped from V and 5 bases from J, the junction kept 9 bases outside the gene matches. In germline, CDR1 is MGHRA, CDR2 YSYEKL. In nucleotides, the CDR3 is TGCGCCAGCAGCGCCTACAGGGGTGGGAACAATGAGCAGTTCTTC. It codes for CASSAYRGGNNEQFF.

The DNA of the CDR3 is TGTGCCAGCAGTTCGGAACCGGGACAGCGATACCAAAATGAGCAGTTCTTC. Translated, it gives CASSSEPGQRYQNEQFF. The genes are TRBV7-2 and TRBJ2-1; 7 bases agree with TRBD1. Germline V gene lookup returns CDR1 SGHTA and CDR2 FQGNSA. V lost 6 bases and J lost 7; bases outside the gene matches: 18. The CDR3 extends over 17 amino acids.

The CDR3 coding sequence is TGTGCCAGCAGCCCCATGGGGACAGTGACCAATGAGCAGTTCTTC. It encodes CASSPMGTVTNEQFF. This sequence joins TRBV14 and TRBJ2-1, with 7 bases lining up with TRBD1. The length of the CDR3 is 15 residues. Looked up from germline, CDR1 is SGHDN and CDR2 is FVKESK. The junction had 9 bases not matched to a gene; V was cut back by 4 bases and J by 6 bases.

The rearrangement uses TRBV3-1 (or the pseudogene TRBV3-2) and TRBJ1-2; D remains ambiguous. This CDR3 spans 13 amino acids. Germline V gene sequence: CDR1 LGHDT, CDR2 YNNKEL (reference sequence). With 3 bases removed from V and 10 bases from J, the gap between germline ends came to 15 bases. CDR3 sequence: CASSQGSYLLYTF. DNA for the CDR3: TGTGCCAGCAGCCAGGGGAGCTACCTCCTCTACACCTTC.

This clone was detected ten times or more. The rearrangement uses TRBV14 and TRBJ1-4; TRBD1 matches 9 bases. The CDR3 has 16 amino acids. The V gene end was trimmed by 0 bases and the J gene end by 8 bases; junction bases not matched to a gene: 7. Germline CDR1 and CDR2: SGHDN and FVKESK. CDR3 in amino acids: CASSQERGQGGEKLFF. DNA of the CDR3: TGTGCCAGCAGCCAAGAGAGGGGACAGGGCGGGGAAAAACTGTTTTTT.

The V call is TRBV29-1, the J call TRBJ1-2; 8 bases agree with TRBD1. Germline V lookup: CDR1 SQVTM, CDR2 ANQGSEA. The junction had 9 bases not matched to a gene; V was cut back by 6 bases and J by 6 bases. The length of the CDR3 is 13 residues. The CDR3 is CSVWGAGGDGYTF. DNA of the CDR3: TGCAGCGTCTGGGGGGCAGGGGGCGATGGCTACACCTTC.

The genes are TRBV27 and TRBJ2-7, with a tentative D call TRBD2 (6 bases). The CDR3 extends over 13 amino acids. The V end lost 3 bases, the J end lost 4 bases, and 10 bases lay between the germline ends. CDR1 MNHEY and CDR2 SMNVEV come from the germline V gene (reference sequence). The CDR3 loop reads CASSFGEVYEQYF. CDR3 nucleotide sequence: TGTGCCAGCAGTTTCGGGGAGGTGTACGAGCAGTACTTC.

The genes are TRBV27 and TRBJ1-1; 10 nucleotides agree with TRBD1. The ends lost 5 bases at V and 4 bases at J; junction bases unmatched: 7. The CDR3 runs 15 residues. Germline V gives CDR1 MNHEY, CDR2 SMNVEV (reference sequence). DNA of the CDR3: TGTGCCAGCAGTCGCACGGGACAGGGGCTCACTGAAGCTTTCTTT. As protein: CASSRTGQGLTEAFF.

The chain has TRBV24-1 and TRBJ2-2; TRBD2 is a possible D gene (5 bases). V lost 6 bases and J lost 3, with 10 bases in between. Germline V gives CDR1 KGHDR, CDR2 SFDVKD. The CDR3 loop spans 14 amino acids. The CDR3 region is CATSPPADTGELFF. As DNA, the CDR3 is TGTGCCACCAGTCCGCCAGCGGACACCGGGGAGCTGTTTTTT.